The 5 T cell receptor beta chains below come from one sample, sequenced in a study of PD-L1 blockade in urothelial cancer. The time point is: peripheral blood 6 weeks after treatment start. Libraries were prepared by immunoSEQ multiplex PCR; TCRdb keeps only in-frame clonotypes and omits some of them. The table includes 29,000 or so clones, 70% to 80% detected once. The sequencing used PBMCs, collected around atezolizumab (anti-PD-L1) treatment. The receptors were sampled from a man in his 70s with urothelial cancer.

The chain employs TRBV7-2 and TRBJ2-5; no firm D call. Germline CDR1 reads SGHTA; CDR2 reads FQGNSA. Trimming left V 4 bases short and J 7 bases short, with 22 bases between. CDR3 size: 16 residues. DNA for the CDR3: TGTGCCAGCAGCTACAACCGACCGGCCTCTTCGGGGACCCAGTACTTC. Encoded protein: CASSYNRPASSGTQYF.

V and J are TRBV7-9 and TRBJ2-1; 12 bases map to TRBD2. CDR1 is SEHNR and CDR2 is FQNEAQ in the germline V gene (reference sequence). The CDR3 is 16 residues long. The ends lost 5 bases at V and 7 bases at J; junction bases unmatched: 9. This CDR3 is CASSQPWTSGVNEQFF. CDR3 nucleotide sequence: TGTGCCAGCAGCCAACCTTGGACTAGCGGGGTAAATGAGCAGTTCTTC. Using reference TRBV7-9 and TRBJ2-1 for the parts outside the CDR3, the full variable domain is DTGVSQNPRHKITKRGQNVTFRCDPISEHNRLYWYRQTLGQGPEFLTYFQNEAQLEKSRLLSDRFSAERPKGSFSTLEIQRTEQGDSAMYLCASSQPWTSGVNEQFFGPGTRLTVL.

This clone was picked up one time. The chain uses TRBV2 and TRBJ2-7, with 8 bases lining up with TRBD1. CDR1 and CDR2 from the germline V gene are SNHLY and FYNNEI. Trimming at V came to 8 bases and at J to 6 bases, leaving 9 bases not matched to a gene. CDR3 size: 13 residues. The CDR3 reads CASSIQGASEQYF. CDR3 DNA: TGTGCCAGCTCTATCCAGGGGGCCAGCGAGCAGTACTTC.

The DNA for the CDR3 is TGTGCCAGCAGCCGAACACCCGACAGTGGCTATGGCTACACCTTC. This sequence encodes CASSRTPDSGYGYTF. This chain uses TRBV4-2 with TRBJ1-2; D might be TRBD1 (5 bases). This CDR3 region has 15 residues. The V gene's germline CDR1 is LGHNA and CDR2 YNFKEQ. Trimming stripped 4 bases from V and 4 bases from J, with 16 bases between.

V gene TRBV6-5 combines with J gene TRBJ2-7; possible D gene TRBD2, 6 bases. V gave up 0 bases and J gave up 6 bases, with 12 bases separating them. This CDR3 is built from 14 residues. The V gene's germline CDR1 is MNHEY and CDR2 SVGAGI. The CDR3: CASSYSPGGAEQYF. The CDR3 DNA reads TGTGCCAGCAGTTACTCGCCAGGAGGGGCCGAGCAGTACTTC.